The sequence of this T cell receptor beta chain was determined in a study of blood T cell repertoires in COVID-19. Some clones are missing from TCRdb's copy, which holds only in-frame ones; the method was immunoSEQ multiplex PCR. The table lists tens of thousands of clones, approximately 79% of them singletons. Germline values: CDR1 KGHDR, CDR2 SFDVKD. The CDR3 has 14 amino acids. Trimming removed 4 bases from V and 8 bases from J; junction bases left unmatched: 8. The TCR was taken from a woman of 80 years or more with active or convalescent COVID-19. The sequencing sample was made of peripheral blood. The V call is TRBV24-1, the J call TRBJ1-2, with TRBD1 identical over 8 bases. As DNA, the CDR3 is TGTGCCACCAGTGACTCGGACAGGGAACGGGGCTACACCTTC. Translated: CATSDSDRERGYTF.